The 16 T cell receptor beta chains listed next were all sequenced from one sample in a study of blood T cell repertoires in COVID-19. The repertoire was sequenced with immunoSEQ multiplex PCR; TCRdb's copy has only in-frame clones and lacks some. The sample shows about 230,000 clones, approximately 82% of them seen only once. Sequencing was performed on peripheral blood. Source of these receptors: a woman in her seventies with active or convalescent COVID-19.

CDR3 sequence: CASSLELAGGRDTQYF. DNA for the CDR3: TGTGCCAGCAGCTTAGAATTAGCGGGAGGGAGAGATACGCAGTATTTT. The rearrangement joins TRBV7-9 to TRBJ2-3; TRBD2 matches at 11 bases. The CDR3 contains 16 residues. Germline CDR1 reads SEHNR; CDR2 reads FQNEAQ (reference sequence). The ends lost 1 base at V and 5 bases at J; junction bases unmatched: 5.

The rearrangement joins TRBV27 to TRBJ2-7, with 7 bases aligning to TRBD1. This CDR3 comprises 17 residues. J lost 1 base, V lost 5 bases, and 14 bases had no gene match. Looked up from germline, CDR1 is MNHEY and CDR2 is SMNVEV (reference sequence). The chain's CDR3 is CASSPRFSTGYSYEQYF. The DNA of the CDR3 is TGTGCCAGCAGTCCGCGATTTTCGACAGGGTATTCCTACGAGCAGTACTTC.

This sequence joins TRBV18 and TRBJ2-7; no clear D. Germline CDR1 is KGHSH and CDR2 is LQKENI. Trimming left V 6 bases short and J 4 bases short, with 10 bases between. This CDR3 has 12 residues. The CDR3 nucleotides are TGTGCCAGCTCTCACGACTTGTACGAGCAGTACTTC. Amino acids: CASSHDLYEQYF. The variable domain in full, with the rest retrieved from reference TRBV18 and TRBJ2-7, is NAGVMQNPRHLVRRRGQEARLRCSPMKGHSHVYWYRQLPEEGLKFMVYLQKENIIDESGMPKERFSAEFPKEGPSILRIQQVVRGDSAAYFCASSHDLYEQYFGPGTRLTVT.

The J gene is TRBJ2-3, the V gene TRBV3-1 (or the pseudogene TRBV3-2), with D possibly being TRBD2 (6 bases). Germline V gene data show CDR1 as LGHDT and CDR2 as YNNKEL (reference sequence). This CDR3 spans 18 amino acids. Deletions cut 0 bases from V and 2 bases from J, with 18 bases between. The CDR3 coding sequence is TGTGCCAGCAGCCAAGATCTGAGGGTTGGAGGGTCCACAGATACGCAGTATTTT. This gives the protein CASSQDLRVGGSTDTQYF.

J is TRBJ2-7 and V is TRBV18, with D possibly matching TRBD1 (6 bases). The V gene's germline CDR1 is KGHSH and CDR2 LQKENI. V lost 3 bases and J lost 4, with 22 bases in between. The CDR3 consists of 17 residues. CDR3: CASSPGTGQSLIYEQYF. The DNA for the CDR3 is TGTGCCAGCTCACCGGGCACCGGACAGTCGCTAATTTACGAGCAGTACTTC.

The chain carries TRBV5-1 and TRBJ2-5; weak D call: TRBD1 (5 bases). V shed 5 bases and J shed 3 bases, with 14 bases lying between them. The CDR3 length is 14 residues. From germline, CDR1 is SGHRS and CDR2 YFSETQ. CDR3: CASSSGPPKETQYF. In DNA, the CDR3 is TGCGCCAGCAGTTCAGGGCCCCCGAAAGAGACCCAGTACTTC. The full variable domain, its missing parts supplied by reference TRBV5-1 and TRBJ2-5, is KAGVTQTPRYLIKTRGQQVTLSCSPISGHRSVSWYQQTPGQGLQFLFEYFSETQRNKGNFPGRFSGRQFSNSRSEMNVSTLELGDSALYLCASSSGPPKETQYFGPGTRLLVL.

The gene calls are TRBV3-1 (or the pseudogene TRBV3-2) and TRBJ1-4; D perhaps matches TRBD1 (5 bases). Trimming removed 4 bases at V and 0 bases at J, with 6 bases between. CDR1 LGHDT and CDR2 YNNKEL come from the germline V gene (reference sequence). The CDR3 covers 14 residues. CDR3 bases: TGTGCCAGCAGCCCGACAGCAACTAATGAAAAACTGTTTTTT. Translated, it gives CASSPTATNEKLFF.

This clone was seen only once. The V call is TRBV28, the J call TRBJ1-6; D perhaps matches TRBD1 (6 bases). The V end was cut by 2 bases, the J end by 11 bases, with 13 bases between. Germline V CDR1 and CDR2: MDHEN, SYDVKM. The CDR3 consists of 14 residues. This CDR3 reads CASSLRQVPPPLHF. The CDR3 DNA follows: TGTGCCAGCAGTTTACGACAGGTTCCACCACCCCTCCACTTT.

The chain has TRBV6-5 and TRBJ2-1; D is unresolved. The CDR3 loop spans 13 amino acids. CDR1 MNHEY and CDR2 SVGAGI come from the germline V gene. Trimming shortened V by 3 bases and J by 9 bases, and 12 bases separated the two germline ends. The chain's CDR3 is CASSYQGEGEQFF. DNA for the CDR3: TGTGCCAGCAGTTATCAAGGAGAAGGTGAGCAGTTCTTC.

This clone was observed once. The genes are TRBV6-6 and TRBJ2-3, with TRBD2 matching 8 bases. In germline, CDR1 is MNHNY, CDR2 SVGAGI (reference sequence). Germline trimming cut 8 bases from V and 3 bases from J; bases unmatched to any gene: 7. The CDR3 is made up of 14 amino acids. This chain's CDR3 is CASLRGGVTDTQYF. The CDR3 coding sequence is TGTGCCAGCCTCCGGGGGGGCGTTACAGATACGCAGTATTTT.

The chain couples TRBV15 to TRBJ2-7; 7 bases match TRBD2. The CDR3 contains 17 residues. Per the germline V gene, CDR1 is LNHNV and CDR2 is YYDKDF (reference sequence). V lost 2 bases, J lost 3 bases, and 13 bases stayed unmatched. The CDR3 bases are TGTGCCACCAGCAGATTTGGGGGGGGTGGCGGGATCTACGAGCAGTACTTC. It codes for CATSRFGGGGGIYEQYF.

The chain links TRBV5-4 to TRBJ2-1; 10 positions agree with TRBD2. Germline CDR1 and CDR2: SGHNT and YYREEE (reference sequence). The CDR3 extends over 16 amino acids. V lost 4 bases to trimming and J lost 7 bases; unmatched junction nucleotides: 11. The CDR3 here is CASSPGGTSVANEQFF. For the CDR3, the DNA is TGTGCCAGCAGCCCTGGGGGGACTAGCGTCGCAAATGAGCAGTTCTTC.

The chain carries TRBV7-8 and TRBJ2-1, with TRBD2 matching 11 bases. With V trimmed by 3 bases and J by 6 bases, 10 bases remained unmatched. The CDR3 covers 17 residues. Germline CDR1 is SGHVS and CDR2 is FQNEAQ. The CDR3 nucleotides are TGTGCCAGCAGCTTTTATCCTCCGACTAGCGGGGTCAATGAGCAGTTCTTC. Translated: CASSFYPPTSGVNEQFF.

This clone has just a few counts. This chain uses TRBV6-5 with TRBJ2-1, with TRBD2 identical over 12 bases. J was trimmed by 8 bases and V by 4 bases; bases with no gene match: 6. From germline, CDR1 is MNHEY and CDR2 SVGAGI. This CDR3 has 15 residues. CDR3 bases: TGTGCCAGCAGTTCCCTAGCGGGAGGGCCCCATGAGCAGTTCTTC. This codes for CASSSLAGGPHEQFF.

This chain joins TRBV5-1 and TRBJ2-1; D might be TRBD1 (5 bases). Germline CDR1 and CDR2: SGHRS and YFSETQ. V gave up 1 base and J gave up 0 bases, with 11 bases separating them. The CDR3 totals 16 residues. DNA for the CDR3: TGCGCCAGCAGCTTGTTACAGGCGAGCTCCTACAATGAGCAGTTCTTC. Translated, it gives CASSLLQASSYNEQFF.

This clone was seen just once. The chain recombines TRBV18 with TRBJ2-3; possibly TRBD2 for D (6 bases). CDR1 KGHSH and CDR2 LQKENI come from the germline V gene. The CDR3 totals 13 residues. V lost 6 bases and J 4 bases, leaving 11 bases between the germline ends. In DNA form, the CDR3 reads TGTGCCAGCTCGGGCGGAGGGCCAGATACGCAGTATTTT. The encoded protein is CASSGGGPDTQYF.